Listed here is a single T cell receptor (beta chain). Its specificity is unknown. This sample stems from a study of T-cell memory formation after mild COVID-19. Overall study results and limits: For contracting clones, CD4+ ones sat mainly in CM and EM, CD8+ in EMRA. Day 15 to 85 contracting clones showed balanced CD4/CD8; later expanders leaned CD4+.

TCRdb re-called the 5' RACE reads with MiXCR, one entry per CDR3 protein. Counted here are a few hundred thousand distinct CDR3 sequences, 20% to 25% occurring once; the ten biggest clones make up roughly an eighth. The sample consisted of PBMCs or a T cell subset sorted from them (not recorded which). The sequence was collected from an adult woman who had mild COVID-19 (a few samples of this study predate the infection). Cell type and time point are not known.

CDR3 sequence reads: CASSEWGQGSEVYTEAFF. CDR3 in DNA: TGTGCCAGCAGTGAATGGGGGCAGGGGAGTGAGGTTTACACTGAAGCTTTCTTT. This chain links TRBV25-1 with TRBJ1-1; tentatively, D is TRBD1 (6 bases). Between the trimmed V and J ends, which lost 1 base and 3 bases, there was a span of 21 bases. The germline CDR1 and CDR2 sequences are MGHDK and SYGVNS. The CDR3 runs to 18 residues.